Below are 31 T cell receptor beta chains sequenced from a single sample in a study of blood T cell repertoires in COVID-19. Here immunoSEQ multiplex PCR was the method, and the copy in TCRdb shows in-frame clones only, minus some. The sample carries roughly 500,000 clones, approximately 83% recorded once. The sequencing input was peripheral blood. The receptors originated from a human donor in a cohort sampled during active COVID-19.

The gene calls are TRBV11-2 and TRBJ2-7; D uncertain. Trimming removed 2 bases from V and 4 bases from J, with 12 bases in between. The germline gives CDR1 SGHAT, CDR2 FQNNGV. There are 14 residues in the CDR3. The CDR3 nucleotides read TGTGCCAGCAGCTTAACAACTATAACTTACGAGCAGTACTTC. This sequence encodes CASSLTTITYEQYF.

The V call is TRBV4-2, the J call TRBJ2-3, with 7 bases that match TRBD2. This CDR3 has 16 amino acids. Per the germline V gene, CDR1 is LGHNA and CDR2 is YNFKEQ. The J segment lost 1 base and the V segment lost 4 bases, leaving 8 bases of the junction unmatched. The CDR3 bases are TGTGCCAGCAGCCCAATAATCGCGGGAGGCACAGATACGCAGTATTTT. Its protein is CASSPIIAGGTDTQYF.

This rearrangement joins TRBV29-1 to TRBJ1-6; 9 nucleotides match TRBD1. The CDR3 is 12 residues long. V lost 7 bases and J lost 8; bases outside the gene matches: 3. Germline V lookup: CDR1 SQVTM, CDR2 ANQGSEA. The CDR3 loop is CSARQGDSPLHF. The DNA for the CDR3 is TGCAGCGCCCGACAGGGGGATTCACCCCTCCACTTT.

This chain connects TRBV3-1 (or the pseudogene TRBV3-2) to TRBJ2-1; D gene unclear. Per the germline V gene, CDR1 is LGHDT and CDR2 is YNNKEL (reference sequence). Trimming removed 2 bases from V and 8 bases from J, with 13 bases in between. The CDR3 extends over 14 amino acids. In nucleotides, the CDR3 is TGTGCCAGCAGCCAATTGATACAAGTGGATGAGCAGTTCTTC. It specifies CASSQLIQVDEQFF.

V is TRBV10-1 and J is TRBJ2-3; perhaps TRBD2 as D (6 bases). The V end lost 2 bases, the J end lost 5 bases, and 20 bases lay between the germline ends. This CDR3 has 17 amino acids. Germline V gives CDR1 WNHNN, CDR2 SYGVQD (reference sequence). The CDR3: CASSETSGPLNRDTQYF. As DNA, the CDR3 is TGCGCCAGCAGTGAGACCAGCGGGCCCCTCAATCGAGATACGCAGTATTTT.

The CDR3 protein is CASSSGTSVYTGELFF. Written as DNA, the CDR3 is TGTGCCAGCAGCTCTGGGACTAGCGTCTACACCGGGGAGCTGTTTTTT. The V gene is TRBV7-3, the J gene TRBJ2-2; 10 nucleotides match TRBD2. Losses at the gene ends were 4 bases for V and 3 bases for J; bases not matched to a gene: 5. Germline CDR1 reads SGHTA; CDR2 reads FQGTGA. This CDR3 contains 16 residues.

The gene calls are TRBV18 and TRBJ2-1, with TRBD2 identical over 14 bases. V gave up 6 bases and J gave up 9 bases; unmatched junction bases: 10. CDR3 length: 16 amino acids. CDR1 is KGHSH, CDR2 LQKENI, per germline. CDR3: CASSPRLAGGRTEQFF. Written as DNA, the CDR3 is TGTGCCAGCTCCCCTCGACTAGCGGGAGGGCGCACTGAGCAGTTCTTC.

The rearrangement uses TRBV2 and TRBJ2-2; TRBD2 matches 13 bases. The CDR3 extends over 16 amino acids. J gave up 4 bases and V 6 bases, and 5 bases lay outside the gene matches. Germline CDR1 reads SNHLY; CDR2 reads FYNNEI. The CDR3 region has the DNA TGTGCCAGCAGGAGACTAGCGGGAGGATCCACCGGGGAGCTGTTTTTT. Translated, it gives CASRRLAGGSTGELFF. Based on the CDR3 plus reference TRBV2 and TRBJ2-2, the full variable domain is EPEVTQTPSHQVTQMGQEVILRCVPISNHLYFYWYRQILGQKVEFLVSFYNNEISEKSEIFDDQFSVERPDGSNFTLKIRSTKLEDSAMYFCASRRLAGGSTGELFFGEGSRLTVL.

The chain carries TRBV5-8 and TRBJ2-3; perhaps TRBD2 as D (6 bases). The CDR3 totals 17 residues. CDR1 SGHTS and CDR2 YDEGEE come from the germline V gene. V was clipped by 6 bases and J by 0 bases, with 20 bases between them. The CDR3 DNA is TGTGCCAGCATCCGCCCCGCGGCTAGCGTTAGCACAGATACGCAGTATTTT. Translation: CASIRPAASVSTDTQYF.

This clone was counted between two and nine times. In DNA form, the CDR3 reads TGTGCCAGCAGCTTACACAGTAGCTCTGGAAACACCATATATTTT. Amino acid sequence: CASSLHSSSGNTIYF. The rearrangement joins TRBV7-3 to TRBJ1-3; D is uncertain. Trimming removed 2 bases from V and 0 bases from J, with 8 bases in between. The CDR3 is 15 amino acids. Germline CDR1 reads SGHTA; CDR2 reads FQGTGA.

This clone occurred many times. The chain joins TRBV15 to TRBJ1-5; the D gene is possibly TRBD1 (5 bases). V was trimmed by 11 bases and J by 2 bases, leaving 13 bases between them. Germline values: CDR1 LNHNV, CDR2 YYDKDF (reference sequence). This CDR3 region has 13 residues. The CDR3 nucleotides are TGTGCCGCGGGGACGGCGCGCAATCAGCCCCAGCATTTT. This gives the protein CAAGTARNQPQHF.

The chain joins TRBV5-4 to TRBJ1-2; D gene ambiguous. Trimming left V 0 bases short and J 2 bases short, with 8 bases between. Germline-derived CDR1 and CDR2 are SGHNT and YYREEE (reference sequence). This CDR3 contains 14 residues. Here the CDR3 reads CASSLAGLNYGYTF. CDR3 coding DNA: TGTGCCAGCAGCTTGGCGGGTCTAAACTATGGCTACACCTTC. Full variable domain (outside the CDR3, taken from reference TRBV5-4 and TRBJ1-2): ETGVTQSPTHLIKTRGQQVTLRCSSQSGHNTVSWYQQALGQGPQFIFQYYREEENGRGNFPPRFSGLQFPNYSSELNVNALELDDSALYLCASSLAGLNYGYTFGSGTRLTVV.

The gene calls are TRBV24-1 and TRBJ1-5; maybe TRBD1 (5 bases). Per the germline V gene, CDR1 is KGHDR and CDR2 is SFDVKD. V was trimmed by 0 bases and J by 4 bases, leaving 12 bases between them. The CDR3 contains 16 residues. This chain's CDR3 is CATSDLGHGFNQPQHF. For the CDR3, the DNA is TGTGCCACCAGTGATTTGGGACACGGTTTTAATCAGCCCCAGCATTTT.

The rearrangement joins TRBV5-1 to TRBJ2-7; 9 nucleotides match TRBD2. CDR1 is SGHRS and CDR2 is YFSETQ in the germline V gene. V was pared by 2 bases and J by 1 base, with 7 bases of the junction left unmatched. This CDR3 comprises 16 residues. In nucleotides, the CDR3 is TGCGCCAGCAGCTTAAATAGCGGGAGTAGGTCCTACGAGCAGTACTTC. Protein product: CASSLNSGSRSYEQYF.

The V and J genes are TRBV21-1 and TRBJ1-4. TRBV21-1 represents a pseudogene. CDR3 size: 17 residues. The CDR3 protein is CASSTGTPEVFNEKLFF. The CDR3 nucleotides are TGTGCCAGCAGCACAGGGACTCCCGAGGTTTTTAATGAAAAACTGTTTTTT.

The genes are TRBV9 and TRBJ2-2; TRBD2 agrees at 7 bases. The length of the CDR3 is 16 residues. In germline, CDR1 is SGDLS, CDR2 YYNGEE. V gave up 0 bases and J gave up 3 bases; unmatched junction bases: 5. The CDR3 bases are TGTGCCAGCAGCGTAGCTCGGACTAGTTACACCGGGGAGCTGTTTTTT. Protein sequence: CASSVARTSYTGELFF.

J is TRBJ2-2 and V is TRBV19; D perhaps matches TRBD2 (7 bases). V lost 3 bases and J lost 13, with 21 bases in between. The CDR3 runs 15 residues. Germline assignment: CDR1 LNHDA and CDR2 SQIVND (reference sequence). CDR3 residues: CASSMSGTLSNWLFF. The DNA of the CDR3 is TGTGCCAGTAGTATGAGCGGGACACTATCCAATTGGCTGTTTTTT. The full variable domain, completed using reference TRBV19 and TRBJ2-2, is DGGITQSPKYLFRKEGQNVTLSCEQNLNHDAMYWYRQDPGQGLRLIYYSQIVNDFQKGDIAEGYSVSREKKESFPLTVTSAQKNPTAFYLCASSMSGTLSNWLFFGEGSRLTVL.

This clone was detected only a few times. The V and J genes are TRBV28 and TRBJ1-5, with a tentative D call TRBD1 (6 bases). Germline CDR1 is MDHEN and CDR2 is SYDVKM. Deletions cut 6 bases from V and 7 bases from J, with 16 bases between. This CDR3 comprises 14 residues. The CDR3 DNA follows: TGTGCCAGCAGGGAGGTACAGGGACGACAGCCCCAGCATTTT. Amino acids: CASREVQGRQPQHF.

In regard to this clone: Other DNA sequences from this sample encode an identical CDR3 as well. This chain connects TRBV28 to TRBJ1-5; D gene uncertain. V was pared by 3 bases and J by 2 bases, with 5 bases between. The CDR3 has 13 amino acids. Germline CDR1 and CDR2: MDHEN and SYDVKM. The CDR3 coding sequence is TGTGCCAGCAGTTTTTCGGGCAATCAGCCCCAGCATTTT. It is translated as CASSFSGNQPQHF.

The chain recombines TRBV7-6 with TRBJ1-1, with TRBD1 identical over 11 bases. CDR1 and CDR2 from the germline V gene are SGHVS and FNYEAQ. This CDR3 is 14 amino acids long. The ends lost 5 bases at V and 4 bases at J; junction bases unmatched: 3. The CDR3 DNA reads as TGTGCCAGCAGCGTAGGGACAGGGGGCACTGAAGCTTTCTTT. Amino acids: CASSVGTGGTEAFF.

CDR3 bases: TGTGCCAGCAGTTACTTAGGACAGGGGATAGGCACTGAAGCTTTCTTT. Translating it yields CASSYLGQGIGTEAFF. The chain has TRBV6-5 and TRBJ1-1, with 9 positions matching TRBD1. Germline V gives CDR1 MNHEY, CDR2 SVGAGI. V trimming: 1 base; J trimming: 4 bases; junction bases outside the gene matches: 7. This CDR3 is 16 amino acids long.

The V call is TRBV30, the J call TRBJ1-5, with TRBD1 identical over 12 bases. The CDR3 has 16 amino acids. Trimming removed 0 bases from V and 6 bases from J; junction bases left unmatched: 6. Germline CDR1 GTSNPN, CDR2 SVGIG (reference sequence). CDR3 sequence reads: CAWSVLGTGGFQPQHF. The CDR3 DNA is TGTGCCTGGAGTGTACTTGGGACAGGGGGCTTTCAGCCCCAGCATTTT.

The chain is built from TRBV7-2 and TRBJ2-7, with TRBD1 as a possible D gene (6 bases). Trimming shortened V by 0 bases and J by 6 bases, and 12 bases separated the two germline ends. The V gene's germline CDR1 is SGHTA and CDR2 FQGNSA. CDR3 length equals 14 residues. CDR3 amino acids: CASSLASVRGEQYF. The CDR3 DNA reads as TGTGCCAGCAGCTTAGCGAGCGTCAGGGGCGAGCAGTACTTC. Drawing the rest from reference TRBV7-2 and TRBJ2-7, the complete variable domain is GAGVSQSPSNKVTEKGKDVELRCDPISGHTALYWYRQSLGQGLEFLIYFQGNSAPDKSGLPSDRFSAERTGGSVSTLTIQRTQQEDSAVYLCASSLASVRGEQYFGPGTRLTVT.

This sequence joins TRBV6-6 and TRBJ1-1; 9 bases agree with TRBD1. The CDR3 length is 16 residues. CDR1 MNHNY and CDR2 SVGAGI come from the germline V gene (reference sequence). The V segment lost 5 bases and the J segment 5 bases; nucleotides outside the gene matches: 12. This CDR3 reads CASSPSGQGRRTEAFF. The CDR3 DNA follows: TGTGCCAGCAGTCCTTCCGGACAGGGGAGGAGAACTGAAGCTTTCTTT.

The genes are TRBV4-3 and TRBJ2-3; the D gene is possibly TRBD2 (5 bases). V lost 0 bases to trimming and J lost 6 bases, with 13 bases between them. Germline V gives CDR1 LGHNA, CDR2 YSLEER. The CDR3 runs to 15 residues. In nucleotides, the CDR3 is TGCGCCAGCAGCCAAGATGTCTTAGCGAGGGATACGCAGTATTTT. Translation gives CASSQDVLARDTQYF.

The chain is built from TRBV5-5 and TRBJ1-4; 9 bases map to TRBD1. V dropped 6 bases and J dropped 4; count of bases not matched to a gene: 7. The CDR3 spans 15 residues. Per germline, CDR1 SGHKS and CDR2 YYEKEE (reference sequence). The CDR3 coding sequence is TGTGCCAGCACCGAAACGGGACAGGGTAATGAAAAACTGTTTTTT. It codes for CASTETGQGNEKLFF.

This chain connects TRBV21-1 to TRBJ2-7; the D call TRBD1 from the table was never checked on the DNA. TRBV21-1 is tagged as a pseudogene. CDR3 length equals 16 residues. This CDR3 is CASSTRDREKSYEQYF. The CDR3 DNA reads TGTGCCAGCAGCACGCGGGACAGGGAGAAGTCCTACGAGCAGTACTTC.

The rearrangement uses TRBV9 and TRBJ2-5; D may be TRBD2 (5 bases). Per the germline V gene, CDR1 is SGDLS and CDR2 is YYNGEE. The CDR3 has 15 residues. Trimming left V 9 bases short and J 4 bases short, with 22 bases between. This CDR3 reads CATEKRSTSGETQYF. Here the CDR3 DNA reads TGTGCCACAGAGAAACGTAGTACTAGTGGAGAGACCCAGTACTTC.

The chain employs TRBV24-1 and TRBJ1-2; a possible D gene is TRBD1 (5 bases). The CDR3 has 13 residues. Germline lookup yields CDR1 KGHDR and CDR2 SFDVKD. Trimming shortened V by 4 bases and J by 8 bases, and 13 bases separated the two germline ends. The CDR3 region has the DNA TGTGCCACCAGTGAGTACCAGGGAATCGGCTACACCTTC. This codes for CATSEYQGIGYTF.

The CDR3 DNA sequence: TGTGCCAGTAGTATGGGAACAGGGTCCGGCTACACCTTC. Protein product: CASSMGTGSGYTF. The chain joins TRBV19 to TRBJ1-2; perhaps TRBD1 as D (6 bases). There are 13 residues in the CDR3. Per the germline V gene, CDR1 is LNHDA and CDR2 is SQIVND (reference sequence). Trimming took 3 bases from V and 8 from J, leaving 13 bases between them.

V and J are TRBV21-1 and TRBJ1-2; the D segment call TRBD1 is taken from the table without a DNA check. TRBV21-1 is noted as a pseudogene. The CDR3 contains 16 residues. The CDR3 coding sequence is TGTGCCAGCAGCAAGTATTACCGGACAGGGTGTAATGGCTACACCTTC. As protein: CASSKYYRTGCNGYTF.